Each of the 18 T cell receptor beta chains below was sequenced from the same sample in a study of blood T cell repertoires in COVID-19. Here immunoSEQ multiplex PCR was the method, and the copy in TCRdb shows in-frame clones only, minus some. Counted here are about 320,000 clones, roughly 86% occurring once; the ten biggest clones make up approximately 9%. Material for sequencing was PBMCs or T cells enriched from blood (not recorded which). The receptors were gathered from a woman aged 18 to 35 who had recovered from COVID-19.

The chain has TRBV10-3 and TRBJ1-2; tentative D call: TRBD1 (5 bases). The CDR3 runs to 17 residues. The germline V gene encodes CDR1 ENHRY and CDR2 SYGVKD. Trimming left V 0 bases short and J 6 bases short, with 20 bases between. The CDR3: CAISESRGLRFGDGYTF. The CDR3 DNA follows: TGTGCCATCAGTGAGTCTAGGGGACTCAGATTCGGGGATGGCTACACCTTC.

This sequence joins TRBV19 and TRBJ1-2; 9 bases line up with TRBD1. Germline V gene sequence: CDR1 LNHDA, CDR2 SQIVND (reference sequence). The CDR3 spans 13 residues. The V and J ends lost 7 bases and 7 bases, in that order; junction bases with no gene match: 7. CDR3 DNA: TGTGCCAGTACGACAGGGGGATCAGGTGGCTACACCTTC. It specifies CASTTGGSGGYTF.

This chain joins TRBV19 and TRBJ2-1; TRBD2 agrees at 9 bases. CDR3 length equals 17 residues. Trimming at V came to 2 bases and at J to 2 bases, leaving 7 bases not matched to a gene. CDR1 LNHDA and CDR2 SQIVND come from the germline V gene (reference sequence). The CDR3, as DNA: TGTGCCAGTAGTATAATCGGCGGGAGGGTCGCCTACAATGAGCAGTTCTTC. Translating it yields CASSIIGGRVAYNEQFF.

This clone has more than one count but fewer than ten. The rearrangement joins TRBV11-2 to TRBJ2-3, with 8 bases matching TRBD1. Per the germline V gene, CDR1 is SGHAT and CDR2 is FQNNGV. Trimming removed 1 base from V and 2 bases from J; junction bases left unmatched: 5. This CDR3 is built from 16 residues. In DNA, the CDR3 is TGTGCCAGCAGCTTAGTAAGACAGGGGCACACAGATACGCAGTATTTT. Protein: CASSLVRQGHTDTQYF.

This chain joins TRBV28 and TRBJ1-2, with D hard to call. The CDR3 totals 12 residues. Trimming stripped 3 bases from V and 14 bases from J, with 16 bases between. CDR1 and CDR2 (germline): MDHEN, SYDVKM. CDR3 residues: CASSFPGPPGTF. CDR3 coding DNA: TGTGCCAGCAGTTTTCCAGGCCCCCCTGGAACCTTC.

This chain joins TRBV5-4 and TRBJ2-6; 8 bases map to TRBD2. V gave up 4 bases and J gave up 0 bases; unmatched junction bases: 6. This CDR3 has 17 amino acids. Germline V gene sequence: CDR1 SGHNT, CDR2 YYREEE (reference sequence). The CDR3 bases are TGTGCCAGCAGCCCGGCGGGGGGCCTCTCTGGGGCCAACGTCCTGACTTTC. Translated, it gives CASSPAGGLSGANVLTF.

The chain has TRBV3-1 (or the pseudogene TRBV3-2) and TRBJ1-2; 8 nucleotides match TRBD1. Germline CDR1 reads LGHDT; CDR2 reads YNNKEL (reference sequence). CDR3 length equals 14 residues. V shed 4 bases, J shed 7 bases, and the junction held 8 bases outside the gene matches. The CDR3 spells CASSLTDRAFGYTF. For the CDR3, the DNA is TGTGCCAGCAGCCTGACGGACAGGGCGTTTGGCTACACCTTC.

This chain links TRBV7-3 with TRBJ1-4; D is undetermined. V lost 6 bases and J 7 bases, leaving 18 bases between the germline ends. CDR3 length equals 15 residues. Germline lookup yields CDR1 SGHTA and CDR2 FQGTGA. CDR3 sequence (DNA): TGTGCCAGCAGTCCCGATTTTCGCGCCGGTGAAAAACTGTTTTTT. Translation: CASSPDFRAGEKLFF.

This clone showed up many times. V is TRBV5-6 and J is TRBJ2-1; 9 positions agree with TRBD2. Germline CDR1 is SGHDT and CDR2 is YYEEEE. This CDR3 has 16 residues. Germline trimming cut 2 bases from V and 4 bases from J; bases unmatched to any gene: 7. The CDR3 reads CASSFPTSGEYNEQFF. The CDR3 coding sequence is TGTGCCAGCAGCTTTCCGACTAGCGGAGAATACAATGAGCAGTTCTTC.

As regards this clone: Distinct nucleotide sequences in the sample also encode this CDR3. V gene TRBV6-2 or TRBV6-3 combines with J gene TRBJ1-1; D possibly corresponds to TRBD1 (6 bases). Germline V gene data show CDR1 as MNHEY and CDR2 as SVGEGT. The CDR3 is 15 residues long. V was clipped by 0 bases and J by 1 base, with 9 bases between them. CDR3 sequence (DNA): TGTGCCAGCAGTTACTCGCGGACAGCGAACACTGAAGCTTTCTTT. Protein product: CASSYSRTANTEAFF.

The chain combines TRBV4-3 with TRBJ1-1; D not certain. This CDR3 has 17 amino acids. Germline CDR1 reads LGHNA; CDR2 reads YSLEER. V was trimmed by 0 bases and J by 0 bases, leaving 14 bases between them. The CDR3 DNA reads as TGCGCCAGCAGCCAAGATCCCGCCCGGCGGCTGAACACTGAAGCTTTCTTT. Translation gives CASSQDPARRLNTEAFF.

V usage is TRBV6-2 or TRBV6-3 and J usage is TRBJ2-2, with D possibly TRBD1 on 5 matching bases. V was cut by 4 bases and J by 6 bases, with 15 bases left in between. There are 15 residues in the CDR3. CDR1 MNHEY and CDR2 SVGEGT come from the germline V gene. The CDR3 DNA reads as TGTGCCAGCAGTTCCAGGGCCCGAAAGTCCGGGGAGCTGTTTTTT. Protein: CASSSRARKSGELFF.

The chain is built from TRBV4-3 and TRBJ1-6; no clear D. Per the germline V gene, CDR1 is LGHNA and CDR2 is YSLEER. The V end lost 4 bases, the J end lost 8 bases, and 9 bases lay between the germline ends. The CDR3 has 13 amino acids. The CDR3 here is CASSPQRDSPLHF. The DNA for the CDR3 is TGCGCCAGCAGCCCCCAGAGGGATTCACCCCTCCACTTT.

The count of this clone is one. CDR3 DNA: TGTGCCAGCAGCTTAGGCCTAGCGGGGGGGCAGTATTTT. It specifies CASSLGLAGGQYF. The rearrangement joins TRBV7-2 to TRBJ2-3; 11 nucleotides agree with TRBD2. This CDR3 has 13 residues. V gave up 1 base and J gave up 11 bases; unmatched junction bases: 2. Per the germline V gene, CDR1 is SGHTA and CDR2 is FQGNSA.

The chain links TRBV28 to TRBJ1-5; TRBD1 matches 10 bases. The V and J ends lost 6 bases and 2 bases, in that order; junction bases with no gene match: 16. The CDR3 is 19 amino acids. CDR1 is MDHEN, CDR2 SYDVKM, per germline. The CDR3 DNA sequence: TGTGCCAGCAGCCACCGGGACAGGGGAAAGCGACGGGGCAATCAGCCCCAGCATTTT. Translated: CASSHRDRGKRRGNQPQHF. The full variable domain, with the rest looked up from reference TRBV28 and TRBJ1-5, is DVKVTQSSRYLVKRTGEKVFLECVQDMDHENMFWYRQDPGLGLRLIYFSYDVKMKEKGDIPEGYSVSREKKERFSLILESASTNQTSMYLCASSHRDRGKRRGNQPQHFGDGTRLSIL.

This CDR3 reads CAISEQTGTSGAEQYF. CDR3 in DNA: TGTGCCATCAGTGAGCAGACCGGGACTAGCGGGGCCGAGCAGTACTTC. The V gene is TRBV10-3, the J gene TRBJ2-7, with 13 bases fitting TRBD2. Germline CDR1 is ENHRY and CDR2 is SYGVKD. The CDR3 sequence is 16 residues long. Losses at the gene ends were 2 bases for V and 6 bases for J; bases not matched to a gene: 7.

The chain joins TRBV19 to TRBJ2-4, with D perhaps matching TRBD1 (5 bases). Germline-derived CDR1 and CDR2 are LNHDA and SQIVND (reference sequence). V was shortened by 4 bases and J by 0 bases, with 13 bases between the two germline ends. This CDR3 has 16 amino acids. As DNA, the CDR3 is TGTGCCAGTAGTACCCGGACACGACTAGCCAAAAACATTCAGTACTTC. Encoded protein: CASSTRTRLAKNIQYF.

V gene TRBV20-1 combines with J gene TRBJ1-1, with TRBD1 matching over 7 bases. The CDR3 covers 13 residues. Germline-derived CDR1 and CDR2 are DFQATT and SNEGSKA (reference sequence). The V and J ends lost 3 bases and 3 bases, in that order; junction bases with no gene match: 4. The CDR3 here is CSASRDSDTEAFF. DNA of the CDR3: TGCAGTGCTAGTCGGGACAGTGACACTGAAGCTTTCTTT.